The clone carrying this T cell receptor (beta chain) was recorded at least ten times. It was with unique molecular identifiers that the TCRbeta library was prepared. TCRdb redid the calling of the PCR reads with MiXCR, one entry per CDR3 protein. The sample records approximately 270,000 distinct CDR3 sequences, more than 8% being singletons. The data belong to a study of T-cell reconstitution after alpha-beta-depleted transplantation in children. This CDR3 has 14 amino acids. Trimming stripped 2 bases from V and 2 bases from J, with 9 bases between. This TCR derives from a human donor who donated a stem cell graft to a child with SCID. The chain couples TRBV12-3 or TRBV12-4 to TRBJ2-5, with D tentatively TRBD1 (5 bases). Sequencing was performed on PBMCs from the stem cell graft donor, taken from the stem cell graft. The CDR3 region has the DNA TGTGCCAGCAGTTTACTTGACAGACAAGAGACCCAGTACTTC. Amino acid sequence: CASSLLDRQETQYF.